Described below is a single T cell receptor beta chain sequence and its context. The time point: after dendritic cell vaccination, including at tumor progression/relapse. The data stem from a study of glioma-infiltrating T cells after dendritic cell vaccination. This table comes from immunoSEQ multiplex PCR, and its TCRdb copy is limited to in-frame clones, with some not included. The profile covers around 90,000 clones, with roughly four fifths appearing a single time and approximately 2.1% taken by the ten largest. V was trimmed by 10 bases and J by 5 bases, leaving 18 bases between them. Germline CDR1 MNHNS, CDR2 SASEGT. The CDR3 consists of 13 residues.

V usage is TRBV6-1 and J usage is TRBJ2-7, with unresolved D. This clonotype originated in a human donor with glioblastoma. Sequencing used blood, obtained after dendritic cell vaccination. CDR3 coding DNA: TGTGCCACCTACACAGACAAGCTTAACGAGCAGTACTTC. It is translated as CATYTDKLNEQYF.